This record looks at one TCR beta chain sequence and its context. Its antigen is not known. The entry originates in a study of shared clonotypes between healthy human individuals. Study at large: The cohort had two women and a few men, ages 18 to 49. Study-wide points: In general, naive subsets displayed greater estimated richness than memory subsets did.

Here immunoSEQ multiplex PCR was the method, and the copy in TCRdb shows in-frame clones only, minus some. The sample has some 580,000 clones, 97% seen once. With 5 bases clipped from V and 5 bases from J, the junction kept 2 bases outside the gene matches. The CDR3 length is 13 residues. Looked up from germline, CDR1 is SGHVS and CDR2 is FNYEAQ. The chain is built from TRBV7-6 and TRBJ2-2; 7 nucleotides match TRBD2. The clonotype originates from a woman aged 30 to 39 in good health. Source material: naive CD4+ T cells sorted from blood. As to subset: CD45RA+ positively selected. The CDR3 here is CASSKAGTGELFF. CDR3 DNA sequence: TGTGCCAGCAGCAAAGCGGGAACCGGGGAGCTGTTTTTT. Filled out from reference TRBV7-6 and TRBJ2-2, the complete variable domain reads GAGVSQSPRYKVTKRGQDVALRCDPISGHVSLYWYRQALGQGPEFLTYFNYEAQQDKSGLPNDRFSAERPEGSISTLTIQRTEQRDSAMYRCASSKAGTGELFFGEGSRLTVL.